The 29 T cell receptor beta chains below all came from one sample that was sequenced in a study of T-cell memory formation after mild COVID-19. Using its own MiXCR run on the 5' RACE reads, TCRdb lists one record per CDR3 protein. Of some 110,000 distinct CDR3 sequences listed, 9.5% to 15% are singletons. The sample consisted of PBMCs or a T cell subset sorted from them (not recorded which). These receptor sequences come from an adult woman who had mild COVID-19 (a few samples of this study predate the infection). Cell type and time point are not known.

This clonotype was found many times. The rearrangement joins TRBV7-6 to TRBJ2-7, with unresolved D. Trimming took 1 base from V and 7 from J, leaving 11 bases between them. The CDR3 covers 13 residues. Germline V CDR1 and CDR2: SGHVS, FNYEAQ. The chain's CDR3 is CASSLELRGEQYF. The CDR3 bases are TGTGCCAGCAGCTTAGAACTCCGTGGGGAGCAGTACTTC.

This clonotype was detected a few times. The CDR3 DNA follows: TGTGCCAGCAGCCCCCCCGGTGGCAGCGATTTCGAGACCCAGTACTTC. It yields the protein CASSPPGGSDFETQYF. This chain joins TRBV14 and TRBJ2-5; D unclear. V lost 4 bases to trimming and J lost 5 bases, with 20 bases between them. The CDR3 consists of 16 residues. Germline V gene lookup returns CDR1 SGHDN and CDR2 FVKESK. The full variable domain, with the rest looked up from reference TRBV14 and TRBJ2-5, is EAGVTQFPSHSVIEKGQTVTLRCDPISGHDNLYWYRRVMGKEIKFLLHFVKESKQDESGMPNNRFLAERTGGTYSTLKVQPAELEDSGVYFCASSPPGGSDFETQYFGPGTRLLVL.

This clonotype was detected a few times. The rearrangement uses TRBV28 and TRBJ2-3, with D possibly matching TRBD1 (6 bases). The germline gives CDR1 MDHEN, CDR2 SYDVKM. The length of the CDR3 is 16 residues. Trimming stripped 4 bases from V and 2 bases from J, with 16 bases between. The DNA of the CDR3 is TGTGCCAGCAGTTCTTCCTCACAGGGTATCACAGATACGCAGTATTTT. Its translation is CASSSSSQGITDTQYF. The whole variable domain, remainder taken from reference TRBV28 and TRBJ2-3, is DVKVTQSSRYLVKRTGEKVFLECVQDMDHENMFWYRQDPGLGLRLIYFSYDVKMKEKGDIPEGYSVSREKKERFSLILESASTNQTSMYLCASSSSSQGITDTQYFGPGTRLTVL.

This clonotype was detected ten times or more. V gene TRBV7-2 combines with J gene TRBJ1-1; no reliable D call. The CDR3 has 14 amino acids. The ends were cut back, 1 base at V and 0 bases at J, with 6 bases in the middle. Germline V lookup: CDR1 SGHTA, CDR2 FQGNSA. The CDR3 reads CASSLVLVNTEAFF. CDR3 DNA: TGTGCCAGCAGCTTAGTTCTGGTGAACACTGAAGCTTTCTTT.

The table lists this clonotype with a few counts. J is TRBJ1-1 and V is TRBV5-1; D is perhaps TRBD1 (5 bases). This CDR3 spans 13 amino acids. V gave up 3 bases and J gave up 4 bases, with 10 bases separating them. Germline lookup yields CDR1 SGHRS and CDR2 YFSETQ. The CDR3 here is CASSSRDSTEAFF. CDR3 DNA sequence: TGCGCCAGCAGCTCAAGAGACAGCACTGAAGCTTTCTTT.

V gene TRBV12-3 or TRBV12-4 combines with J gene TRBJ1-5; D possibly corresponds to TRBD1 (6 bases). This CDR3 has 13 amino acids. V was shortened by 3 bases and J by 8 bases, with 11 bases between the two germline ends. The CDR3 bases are TGTGCCAGCAGTTTGGGACATCGAAAGCCCCAGCATTTT. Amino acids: CASSLGHRKPQHF.

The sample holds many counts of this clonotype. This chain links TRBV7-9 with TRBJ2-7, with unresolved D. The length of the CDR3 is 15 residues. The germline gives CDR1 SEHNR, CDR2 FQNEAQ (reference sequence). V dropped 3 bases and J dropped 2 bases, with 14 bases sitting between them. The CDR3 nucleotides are TGTGCCAGCAGCTTGCAAGTGGGTCTAACCTACGAGCAGTACTTC. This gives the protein CASSLQVGLTYEQYF.

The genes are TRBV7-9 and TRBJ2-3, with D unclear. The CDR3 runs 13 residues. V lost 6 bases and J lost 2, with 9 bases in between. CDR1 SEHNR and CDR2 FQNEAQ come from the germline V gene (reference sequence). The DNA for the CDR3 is TGTGCCAGCAGTCCTTACCTCACAGATACGCAGTATTTT. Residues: CASSPYLTDTQYF.

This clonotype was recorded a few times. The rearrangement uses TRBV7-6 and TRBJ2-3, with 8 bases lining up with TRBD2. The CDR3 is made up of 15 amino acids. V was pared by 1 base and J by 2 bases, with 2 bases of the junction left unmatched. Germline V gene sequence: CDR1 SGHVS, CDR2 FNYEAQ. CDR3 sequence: CASSLDSGITDTQYF. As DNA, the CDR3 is TGTGCCAGCAGCTTAGATAGCGGGATCACAGATACGCAGTATTTT.

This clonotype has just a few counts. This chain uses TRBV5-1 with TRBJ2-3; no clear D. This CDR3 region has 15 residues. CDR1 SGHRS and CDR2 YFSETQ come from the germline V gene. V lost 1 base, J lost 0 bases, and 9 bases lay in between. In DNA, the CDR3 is TGCGCCAGCAGCTTGAACAGTGCTAGCACAGATACGCAGTATTTT. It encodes CASSLNSASTDTQYF.

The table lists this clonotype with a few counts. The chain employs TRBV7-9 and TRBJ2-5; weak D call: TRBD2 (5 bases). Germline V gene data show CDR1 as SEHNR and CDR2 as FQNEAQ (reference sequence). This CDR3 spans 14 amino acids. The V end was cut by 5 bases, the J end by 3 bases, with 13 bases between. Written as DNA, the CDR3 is TGTGCCAGCAGCCCGGGAAATTTGAAAGAGACCCAGTACTTC. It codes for CASSPGNLKETQYF.

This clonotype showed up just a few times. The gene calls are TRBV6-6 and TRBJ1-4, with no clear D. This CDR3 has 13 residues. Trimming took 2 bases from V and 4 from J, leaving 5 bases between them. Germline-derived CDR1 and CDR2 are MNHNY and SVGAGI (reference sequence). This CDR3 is CASSYKFNEKLFF. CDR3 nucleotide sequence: TGTGCCAGCAGTTACAAGTTTAATGAAAAACTGTTTTTT.

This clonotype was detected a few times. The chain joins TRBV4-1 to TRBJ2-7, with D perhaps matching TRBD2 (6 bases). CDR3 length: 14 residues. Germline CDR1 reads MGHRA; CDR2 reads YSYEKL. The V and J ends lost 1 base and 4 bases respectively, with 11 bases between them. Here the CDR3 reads CASSQAARGYEQYF. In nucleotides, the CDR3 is TGCGCCAGCAGCCAAGCTGCACGGGGGTACGAGCAGTACTTC.

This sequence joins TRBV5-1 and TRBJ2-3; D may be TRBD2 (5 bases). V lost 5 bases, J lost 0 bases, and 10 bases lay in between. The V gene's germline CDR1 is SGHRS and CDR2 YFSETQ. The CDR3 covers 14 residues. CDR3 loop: CASRSGASTDTQYF. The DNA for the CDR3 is TGCGCCAGCAGAAGCGGAGCTAGCACAGATACGCAGTATTTT.

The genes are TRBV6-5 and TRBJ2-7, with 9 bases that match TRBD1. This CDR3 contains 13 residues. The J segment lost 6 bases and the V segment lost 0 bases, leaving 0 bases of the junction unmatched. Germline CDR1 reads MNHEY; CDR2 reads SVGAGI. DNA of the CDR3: TGTGCCAGCAGTTACTCGGACAGGGGCGAGCAGTACTTC. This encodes CASSYSDRGEQYF.

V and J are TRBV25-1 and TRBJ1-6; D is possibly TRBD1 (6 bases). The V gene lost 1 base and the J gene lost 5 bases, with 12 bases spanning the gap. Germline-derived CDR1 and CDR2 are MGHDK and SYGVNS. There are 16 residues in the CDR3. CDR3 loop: CASSEFGTRDNSPLHF. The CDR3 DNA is TGTGCCAGCAGTGAATTCGGGACACGAGATAATTCACCCCTCCACTTT.

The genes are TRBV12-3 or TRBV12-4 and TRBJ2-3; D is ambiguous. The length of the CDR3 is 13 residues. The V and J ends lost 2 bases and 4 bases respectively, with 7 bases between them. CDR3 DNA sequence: TGTGCCAGCAGTTTATTGTTGCCAGATACGCAGTATTTT. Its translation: CASSLLLPDTQYF.

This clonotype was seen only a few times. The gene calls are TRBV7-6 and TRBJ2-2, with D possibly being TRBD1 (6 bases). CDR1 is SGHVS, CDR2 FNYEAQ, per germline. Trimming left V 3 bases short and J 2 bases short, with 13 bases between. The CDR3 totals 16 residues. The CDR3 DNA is TGTGCCAGCAGCTTGATAGGGGGTTCAAACACCGGGGAGCTGTTTTTT. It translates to CASSLIGGSNTGELFF.

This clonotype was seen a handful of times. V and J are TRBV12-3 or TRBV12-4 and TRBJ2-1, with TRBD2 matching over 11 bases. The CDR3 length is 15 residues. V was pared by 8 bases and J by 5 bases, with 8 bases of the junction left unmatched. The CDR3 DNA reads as TGTGCCAGCTACGATAGCGGGGGGGCGGACAATGAGCAGTTCTTC. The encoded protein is CASYDSGGADNEQFF.

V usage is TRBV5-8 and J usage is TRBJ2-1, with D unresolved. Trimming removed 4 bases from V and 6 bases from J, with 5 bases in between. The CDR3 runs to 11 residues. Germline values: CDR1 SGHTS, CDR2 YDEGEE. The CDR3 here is CASSLPNEQFF. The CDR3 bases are TGTGCCAGCAGCCTGCCCAATGAGCAGTTCTTC.

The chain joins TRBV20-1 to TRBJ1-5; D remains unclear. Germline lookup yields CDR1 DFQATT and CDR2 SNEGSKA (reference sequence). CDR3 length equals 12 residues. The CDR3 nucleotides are TGCAAAGTATGGGGTTTCTGCCAGCCCCAGCATTTT. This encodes CKVWGFCQPQHF.

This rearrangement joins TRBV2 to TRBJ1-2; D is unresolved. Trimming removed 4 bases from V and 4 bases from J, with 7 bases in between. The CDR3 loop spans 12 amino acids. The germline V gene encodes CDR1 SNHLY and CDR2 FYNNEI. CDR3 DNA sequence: TGTGCCAGCAGTGGGGCAAGCTATGGCTACACCTTC. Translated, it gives CASSGASYGYTF.

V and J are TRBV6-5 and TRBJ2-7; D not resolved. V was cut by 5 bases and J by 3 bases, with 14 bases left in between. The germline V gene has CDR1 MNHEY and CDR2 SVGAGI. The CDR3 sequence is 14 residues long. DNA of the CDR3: TGTGCCAGCAGTCCCATCCACTCGGACTACGAGCAGTACTTC. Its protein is CASSPIHSDYEQYF.

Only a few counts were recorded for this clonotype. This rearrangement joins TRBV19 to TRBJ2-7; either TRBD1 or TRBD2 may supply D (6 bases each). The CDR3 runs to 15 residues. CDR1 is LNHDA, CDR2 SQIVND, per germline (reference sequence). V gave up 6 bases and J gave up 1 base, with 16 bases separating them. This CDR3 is CASSLEGGRSYEQYF. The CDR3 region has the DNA TGTGCCAGTAGCCTCGAGGGGGGACGGTCCTACGAGCAGTACTTC. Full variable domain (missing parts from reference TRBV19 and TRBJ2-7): DGGITQSPKYLFRKEGQNVTLSCEQNLNHDAMYWYRQDPGQGLRLIYYSQIVNDFQKGDIAEGYSVSREKKESFPLTVTSAQKNPTAFYLCASSLEGGRSYEQYFGPGTRLTVT.

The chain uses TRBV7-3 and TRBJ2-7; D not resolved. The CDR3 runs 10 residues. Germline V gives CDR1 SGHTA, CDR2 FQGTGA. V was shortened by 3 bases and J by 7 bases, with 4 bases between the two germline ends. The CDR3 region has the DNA TGTGCCAGCAGCTTTGGGGAGCAGTACTTC. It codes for CASSFGEQYF.

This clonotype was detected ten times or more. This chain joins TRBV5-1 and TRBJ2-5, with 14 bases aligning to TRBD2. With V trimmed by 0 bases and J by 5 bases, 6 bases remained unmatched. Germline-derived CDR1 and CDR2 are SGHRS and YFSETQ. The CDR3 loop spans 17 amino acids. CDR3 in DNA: TGCGCCAGCAGCTTGGAAGGACTAGCGGGAGGCGAGGAGACCCAGTACTTC. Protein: CASSLEGLAGGEETQYF. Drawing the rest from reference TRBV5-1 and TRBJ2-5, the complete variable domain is KAGVTQTPRYLIKTRGQQVTLSCSPISGHRSVSWYQQTPGQGLQFLFEYFSETQRNKGNFPGRFSGRQFSNSRSEMNVSTLELGDSALYLCASSLEGLAGGEETQYFGPGTRLLVL.

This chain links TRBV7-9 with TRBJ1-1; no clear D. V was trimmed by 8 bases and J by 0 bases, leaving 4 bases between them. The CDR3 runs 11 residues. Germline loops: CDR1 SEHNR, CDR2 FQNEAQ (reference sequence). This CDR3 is CASDMNTEAFF. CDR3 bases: TGTGCCAGCGATATGAACACTGAAGCTTTCTTT.

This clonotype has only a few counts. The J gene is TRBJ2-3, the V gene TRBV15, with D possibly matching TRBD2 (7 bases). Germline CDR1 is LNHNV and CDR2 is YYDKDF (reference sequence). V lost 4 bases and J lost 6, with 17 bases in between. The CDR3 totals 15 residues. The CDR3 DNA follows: TGTGCCACCAGCAAAGGGGGGGGGTTGGAGGATACGCAGTATTTT. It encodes CATSKGGGLEDTQYF. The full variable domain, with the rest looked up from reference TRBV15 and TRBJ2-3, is DAMVIQNPRYQVTQFGKPVTLSCSQTLNHNVMYWYQQKSSQAPKLLFHYYDKDFNNEADTPDNFQSRRPNTSFCFLDIRSPGLGDTAMYLCATSKGGGLEDTQYFGPGTRLTVL.

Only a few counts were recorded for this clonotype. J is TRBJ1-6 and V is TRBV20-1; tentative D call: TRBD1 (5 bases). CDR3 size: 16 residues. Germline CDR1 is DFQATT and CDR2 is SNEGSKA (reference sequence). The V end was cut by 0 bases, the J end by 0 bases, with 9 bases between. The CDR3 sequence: CSAREIGGSYNSPLHF. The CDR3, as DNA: TGCAGTGCTAGAGAAATCGGGGGCTCCTATAATTCACCCCTCCACTTT.